The present T cell receptor (beta chain) was sequenced within a study of shared clonotypes between healthy human individuals. TCRdb's copy holds only in-frame clones and misses some; the assay was immunoSEQ multiplex PCR. The sample lists fewer than 600,000 clones, about four fifths seen once, with 10% to 15% in the top ten. V lost 6 bases and J lost 7; bases outside the gene matches: 11. The CDR3 has 15 residues. From germline, CDR1 is MDHEN and CDR2 SYDVKM. All donors qualified as healthy HIV-negative adults and had experienced no recent acute infections or vaccinations. This clonotype was obtained from a woman in her thirties or forties in good health. Some clones in this sample may be carry-over from other donors' samples. Sequenced: PBMCs. The chain uses TRBV28 and TRBJ1-3; TRBD1 matches 8 bases. CDR3 bases: TGTGCCAGCAGCTTGATTCAGGGGGCGAGGAACACCATATATTTT. Residues: CASSLIQGARNTIYF.